This T cell receptor beta chain was captured in a study of blood T cell repertoires in COVID-19. At the level of the study: In each case, the material was cDNA or gDNA derived from T cells, B-cell-depleted T cells, or PBMCs.

The CDR3 totals 15 residues. V shed 0 bases and J shed 1 base, with 5 bases lying between them. Germline CDR1 reads SGHDT; CDR2 reads YYEEEE. Sequencing was performed with immunoSEQ multiplex PCR; in TCRdb, only in-frame clones are kept and a portion is missing. The sample records 90,000 to 120,000 clones, about 86% being singletons. Source material: PBMCs or T cells enriched from blood (not recorded which). This sequence originates from a woman in her forties or fifties who had recovered from COVID-19. The V gene is TRBV5-6, the J gene TRBJ2-6; D ambiguous. The CDR3 region is CASSLAYSGANVLTF. In DNA form, the CDR3 reads TGTGCCAGCAGCTTGGCCTATTCTGGGGCCAACGTCCTGACTTTC.